This T cell receptor (beta chain) was captured in a study of CD8 T cells in ankylosing spondylitis. Libraries of TCR beta came from quantitative 5'-RACE with molecular barcodes. TCRdb reprocessed the 5' RACE reads via MiXCR and lists one record per CDR3 protein. Of a few hundred thousand distinct CDR3 sequences detected, about a sixth appear once; the ten largest clones hold around a third. As concerns this clonotype: Its antigen is still unknown.

V was shortened by 5 bases and J by 3 bases, with 11 bases between the two germline ends. The CDR3 is made up of 13 amino acids. Per the germline V gene, CDR1 is DFQATT and CDR2 is SNEGSKA (reference sequence). Study outcomes and limitations: Matched synovial fluid from ankylosing spondylitis patients was reported to be enriched for disease-linked clones. Ankylosing spondylitis blood appeared to carry a characteristic TCR beta motif of several highly homologous variants. Both synovial fluid and blood in reactive arthritis had previously been reported to carry some motif variants.

The sequenced sample consisted of blood, either unsorted or a sorted T cell fraction (not recorded which). The clonotype originates from a male donor with ankylosing spondylitis or in good health (not recorded which). V and J are TRBV20-1 and TRBJ2-4; maybe TRBD1 (5 bases). CDR3 nucleotide sequence: TGCAGTGCTCCAGGAAGGGGCAAAAACATTCAGTACTTC. It specifies CSAPGRGKNIQYF.